This TCR beta chain came from a study of OX40 agonist ivuxolimab in advanced cancers. In germline, CDR1 is ENHRY, CDR2 SYGVKD. The CDR3 consists of 16 residues. Germline trimming cut 5 bases from V and 0 bases from J; bases unmatched to any gene: 1. Generated by immunoSEQ multiplex PCR, the TCRdb table keeps only in-frame clones and is missing some. The table includes 50,000 or so clones, roughly 91% detected once. The TCR sequence derives from an adult with an advanced solid tumor such as melanoma, head and neck, liver or kidney cancer. The sample consisted of CD4+ or CD8+ T cells sorted from blood, taken in a trial of the OX40 agonist ivuxolimab. The genes are TRBV10-3 and TRBJ2-1, with 13 bases matching TRBD2. The CDR3 region has the DNA TGTGCCATCAGTTGGACTAGCGGGAGCTCCTACAATGAGCAGTTCTTC. This gives the protein CAISWTSGSSYNEQFF.